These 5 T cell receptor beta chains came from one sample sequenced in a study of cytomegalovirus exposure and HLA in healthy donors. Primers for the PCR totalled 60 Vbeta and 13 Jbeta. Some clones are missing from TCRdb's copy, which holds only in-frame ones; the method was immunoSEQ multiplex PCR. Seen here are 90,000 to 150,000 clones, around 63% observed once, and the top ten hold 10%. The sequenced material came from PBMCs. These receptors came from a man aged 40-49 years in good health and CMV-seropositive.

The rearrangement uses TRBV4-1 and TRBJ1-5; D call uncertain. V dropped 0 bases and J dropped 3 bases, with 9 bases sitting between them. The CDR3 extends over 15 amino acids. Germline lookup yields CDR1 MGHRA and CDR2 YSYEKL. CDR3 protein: CASSQDLHNNQPQHF. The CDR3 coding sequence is TGCGCCAGCAGCCAAGACTTACATAACAATCAGCCCCAGCATTTT.

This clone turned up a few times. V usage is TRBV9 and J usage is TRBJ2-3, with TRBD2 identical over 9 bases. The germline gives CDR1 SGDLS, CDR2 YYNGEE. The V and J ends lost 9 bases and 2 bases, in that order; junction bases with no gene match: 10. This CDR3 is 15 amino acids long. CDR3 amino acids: CATTKAGGATDTQYF. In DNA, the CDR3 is TGTGCCACCACAAAAGCGGGAGGAGCCACAGATACGCAGTATTTT.

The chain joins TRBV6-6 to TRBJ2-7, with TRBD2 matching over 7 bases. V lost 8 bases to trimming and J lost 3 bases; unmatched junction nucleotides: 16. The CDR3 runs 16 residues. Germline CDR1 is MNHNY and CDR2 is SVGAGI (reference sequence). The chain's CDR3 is CASDSVRTRIFYEQYF. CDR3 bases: TGTGCCAGCGATTCGGTTAGGACTAGAATTTTCTACGAGCAGTACTTC.

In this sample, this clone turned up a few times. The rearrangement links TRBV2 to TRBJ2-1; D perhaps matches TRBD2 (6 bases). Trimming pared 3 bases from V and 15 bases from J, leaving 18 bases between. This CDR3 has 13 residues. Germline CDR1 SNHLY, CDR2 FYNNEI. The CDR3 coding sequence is TGTGCCAGCAGTGACCCTTGGGGGGTACGTCCGTTCTTC. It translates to CASSDPWGVRPFF. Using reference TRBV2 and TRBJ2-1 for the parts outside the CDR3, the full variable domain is EPEVTQTPSHQVTQMGQEVILRCVPISNHLYFYWYRQILGQKVEFLVSFYNNEISEKSEIFDDQFSVERPDGSNFTLKIRSTKLEDSAMYFCASSDPWGVRPFFGPGTRLTVL.

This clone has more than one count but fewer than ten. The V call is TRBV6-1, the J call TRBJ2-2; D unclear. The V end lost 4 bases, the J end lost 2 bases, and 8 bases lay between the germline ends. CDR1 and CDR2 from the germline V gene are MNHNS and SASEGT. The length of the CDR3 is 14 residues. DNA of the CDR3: TGTGCCAGCAGTGCGCGACATAACACCGGGGAGCTGTTTTTT. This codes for CASSARHNTGELFF.